This T cell receptor (beta chain) came from a study of human T cells and chemical hapten exposure. The time point denotes: patch test 3, about 24 weeks after DPC sensitization. As to treatment: therapeutic diphenylcyclopropenone sensitization with weekly scalp DPC. Blood, whole and unfractionated, served as the source for total RNA extraction. Germline values: CDR1 SNHLY, CDR2 FYNNEI. The V end was cut by 6 bases, the J end by 7 bases, with 16 bases between. The CDR3 spans 14 residues. Findings of the study overall: The number of TCRs above 1 in 1000 frequency did not change after DPC sensitization. Donors were affected by alopecia, so their immune reaction might vary from that of healthy individuals.

This clonotype was seen at least ten times. Its specificity is unknown. What the library attached to individual cDNA molecules were unique molecular identifiers. TCRdb independently ran MiXCR on the RACE reads; one entry per CDR3 protein. The table shows tens of thousands of distinct CDR3 sequences, with 8% to 10% occurring only once. Material: whole blood, obtained in connection with sensitization to the hapten diphenylcyclopropenone (DPC). This sequence joins TRBV2 and TRBJ1-5; D unresolved. This clonotype was sampled from a man aged 50 to 59 with alopecia areata. Some clones in this sample may be carry-over from other donors' samples. CDR3 loop: CASRDSGIGQPQHF. CDR3 DNA: TGTGCCAGCAGAGATTCCGGGATTGGGCAGCCCCAGCATTTT.